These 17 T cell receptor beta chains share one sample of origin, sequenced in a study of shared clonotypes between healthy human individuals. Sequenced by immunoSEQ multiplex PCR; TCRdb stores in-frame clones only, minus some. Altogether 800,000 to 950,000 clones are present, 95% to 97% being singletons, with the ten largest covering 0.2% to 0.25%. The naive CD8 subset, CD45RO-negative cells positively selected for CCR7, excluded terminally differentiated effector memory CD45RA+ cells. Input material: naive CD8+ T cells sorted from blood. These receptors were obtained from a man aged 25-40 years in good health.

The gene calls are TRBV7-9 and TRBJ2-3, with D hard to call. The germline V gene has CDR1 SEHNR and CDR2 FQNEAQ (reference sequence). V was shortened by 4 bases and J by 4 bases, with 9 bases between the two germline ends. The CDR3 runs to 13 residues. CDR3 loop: CASSSHPSDTQYF. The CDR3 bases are TGTGCCAGCAGCTCACACCCATCAGATACGCAGTATTTT. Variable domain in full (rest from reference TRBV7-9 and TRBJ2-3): DTGVSQNPRHKITKRGQNVTFRCDPISEHNRLYWYRQTLGQGPEFLTYFQNEAQLEKSRLLSDRFSAERPKGSFSTLEIQRTEQGDSAMYLCASSSHPSDTQYFGPGTRLTVL.

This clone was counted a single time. CDR3: CASSLNRFPETQYF. CDR3 coding DNA: TGTGCCAGCAGTTTAAACAGGTTTCCGGAGACCCAGTACTTC. The chain has TRBV27 and TRBJ2-5, with D possibly matching TRBD1 (5 bases). V was cut by 2 bases and J by 5 bases, with 12 bases left in between. This CDR3 comprises 14 residues. Germline V CDR1 and CDR2: MNHEY, SMNVEV (reference sequence).

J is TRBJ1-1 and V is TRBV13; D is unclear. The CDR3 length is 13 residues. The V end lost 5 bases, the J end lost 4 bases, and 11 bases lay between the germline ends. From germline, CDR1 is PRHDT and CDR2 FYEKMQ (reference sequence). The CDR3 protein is CASSVGVATEAFF. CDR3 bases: TGTGCCAGCAGCGTTGGAGTGGCCACTGAAGCTTTCTTT.

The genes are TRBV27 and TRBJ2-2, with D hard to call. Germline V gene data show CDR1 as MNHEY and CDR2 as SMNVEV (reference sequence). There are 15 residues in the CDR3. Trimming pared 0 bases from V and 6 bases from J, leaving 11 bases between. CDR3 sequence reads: CASSLSVGVPGELFF. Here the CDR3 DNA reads TGTGCCAGCAGTTTATCGGTGGGCGTACCCGGGGAGCTGTTTTTT.

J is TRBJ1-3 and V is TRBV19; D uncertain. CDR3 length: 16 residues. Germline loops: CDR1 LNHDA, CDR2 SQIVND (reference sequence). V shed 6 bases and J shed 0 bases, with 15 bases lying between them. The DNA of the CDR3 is TGTGCCAGTAGGGACGGAAGATTAAACTCTGGAAACACCATATATTTT. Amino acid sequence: CASRDGRLNSGNTIYF.

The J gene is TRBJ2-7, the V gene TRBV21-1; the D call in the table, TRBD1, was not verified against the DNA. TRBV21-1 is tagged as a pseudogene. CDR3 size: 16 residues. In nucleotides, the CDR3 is TGTGCCAGCAGCAAAGCTACGACAGGGGGAATCTACGAGCAGTACTTC. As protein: CASSKATTGGIYEQYF.

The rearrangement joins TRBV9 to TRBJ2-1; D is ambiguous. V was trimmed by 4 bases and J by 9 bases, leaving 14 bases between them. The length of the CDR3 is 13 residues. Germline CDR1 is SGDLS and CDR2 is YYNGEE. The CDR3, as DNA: TGTGCCAGCAGCACCGTAAAAGTAAGTGAGCAGTTCTTC. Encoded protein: CASSTVKVSEQFF.

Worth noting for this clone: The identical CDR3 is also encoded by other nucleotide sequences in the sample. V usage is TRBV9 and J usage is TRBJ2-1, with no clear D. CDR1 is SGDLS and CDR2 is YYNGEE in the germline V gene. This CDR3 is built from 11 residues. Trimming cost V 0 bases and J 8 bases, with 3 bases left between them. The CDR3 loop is CASSVGDEQFF. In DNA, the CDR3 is TGTGCCAGCAGCGTAGGGGATGAGCAGTTCTTC.

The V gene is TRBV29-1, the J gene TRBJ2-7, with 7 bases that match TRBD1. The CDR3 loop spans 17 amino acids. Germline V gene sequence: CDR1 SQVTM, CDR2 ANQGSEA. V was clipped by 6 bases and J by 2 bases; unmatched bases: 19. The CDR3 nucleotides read TGCAGCGTGGAGACTTATCGGAAGCCGACAGGGACCTACGAGCAGTACTTC. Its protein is CSVETYRKPTGTYEQYF.

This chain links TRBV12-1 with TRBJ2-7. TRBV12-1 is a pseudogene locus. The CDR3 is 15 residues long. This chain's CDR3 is CASSFAQRGIYEQYF. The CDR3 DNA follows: TGTGCCAGCAGCTTTGCGCAGAGGGGTATCTACGAGCAGTACTTC.

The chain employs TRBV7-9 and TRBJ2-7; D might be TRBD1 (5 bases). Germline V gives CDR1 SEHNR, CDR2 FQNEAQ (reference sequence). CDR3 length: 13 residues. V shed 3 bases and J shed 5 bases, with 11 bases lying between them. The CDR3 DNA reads TGTGCCAGCAGCTTCGCCAGGGCCGACGAGCAGTACTTC. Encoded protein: CASSFARADEQYF.

The CDR3 DNA reads as TGCGCCAGCAGCACCCGACAGGTTAACTATGGCTACACCTTC. It yields the protein CASSTRQVNYGYTF. The V gene is TRBV4-1, the J gene TRBJ1-2, with D possibly being TRBD1 (6 bases). The V gene's germline CDR1 is MGHRA and CDR2 YSYEKL. Trimming removed 5 bases from V and 1 base from J, with 11 bases in between. This CDR3 comprises 14 residues.

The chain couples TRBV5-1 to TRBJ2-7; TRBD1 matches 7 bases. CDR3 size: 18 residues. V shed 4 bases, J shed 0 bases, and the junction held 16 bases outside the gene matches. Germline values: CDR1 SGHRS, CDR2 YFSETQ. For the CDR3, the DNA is TGCGCCAGCAGCACGAACCCCTACGGTCAGGGGGTCTCCTACGAGCAGTACTTC. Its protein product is CASSTNPYGQGVSYEQYF. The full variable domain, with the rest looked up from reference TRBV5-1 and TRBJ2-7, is KAGVTQTPRYLIKTRGQQVTLSCSPISGHRSVSWYQQTPGQGLQFLFEYFSETQRNKGNFPGRFSGRQFSNSRSEMNVSTLELGDSALYLCASSTNPYGQGVSYEQYFGPGTRLTVT.

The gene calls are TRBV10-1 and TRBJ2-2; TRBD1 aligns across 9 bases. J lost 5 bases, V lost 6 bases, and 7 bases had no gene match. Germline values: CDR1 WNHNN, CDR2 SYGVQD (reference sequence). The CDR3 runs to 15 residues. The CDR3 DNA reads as TGCGCCAGCAGCCGGGACAGGGTTGAGACCGGGGAGCTGTTTTTT. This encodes CASSRDRVETGELFF.

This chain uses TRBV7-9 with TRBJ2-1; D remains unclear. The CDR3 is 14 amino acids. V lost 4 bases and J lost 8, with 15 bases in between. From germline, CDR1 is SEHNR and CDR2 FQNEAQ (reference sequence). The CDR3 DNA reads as TGTGCCAGCAGCTCACCGCTGGAGAGGCATGAGCAGTTCTTC. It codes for CASSSPLERHEQFF.

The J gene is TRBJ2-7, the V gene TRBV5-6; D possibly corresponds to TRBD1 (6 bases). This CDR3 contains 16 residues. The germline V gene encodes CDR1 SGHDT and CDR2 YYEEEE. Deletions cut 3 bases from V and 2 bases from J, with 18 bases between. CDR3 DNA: TGTGCCAGCAGCTGGGACACCGGGCTTACCGCCTACGAGCAGTACTTC. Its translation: CASSWDTGLTAYEQYF.

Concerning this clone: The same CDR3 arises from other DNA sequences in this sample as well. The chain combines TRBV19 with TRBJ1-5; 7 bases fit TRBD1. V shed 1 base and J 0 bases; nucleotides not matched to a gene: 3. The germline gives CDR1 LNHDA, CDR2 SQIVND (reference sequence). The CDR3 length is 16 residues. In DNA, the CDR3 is TGTGCCAGTAGTATAGGGACAGGTTATAGCAATCAGCCCCAGCATTTT. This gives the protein CASSIGTGYSNQPQHF. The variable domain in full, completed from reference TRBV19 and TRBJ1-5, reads DGGITQSPKYLFRKEGQNVTLSCEQNLNHDAMYWYRQDPGQGLRLIYYSQIVNDFQKGDIAEGYSVSREKKESFPLTVTSAQKNPTAFYLCASSIGTGYSNQPQHFGDGTRLSIL.